One and the same sample provided the 21 T cell receptor beta chains below, sequenced in a study of beta chain features in type 1 diabetes (dated by TCRdb to the late 2010s). Libraries came from the immunoSEQ multiplex PCR assay. The entire amount of isolated RNA was reverse transcribed using the High Capacity cDNA Reverse Transcription Kit, so the sequenced TCRB transcripts were expressed ones. TCRdb holds this immuneACCESS table with in-frame rearrangements only. Some clones are missing; in checked studies, unresolved V genes explain under half, and the rest has no known cause. This sample is represented by under 950,000 clones; about a sixth of them were singletons. 0.023% of the sample is taken by the ten largest. The sequenced sample consisted of naive CD4+ T cells from blood. The cell subset or site label for this specimen denotes: true naive CD4+ T cells. The receptors were gathered from a woman in her late teens or twenties in good health.

The gene calls are TRBV28 and TRBJ2-7, with 7 bases fitting TRBD2. Per germline, CDR1 MDHEN and CDR2 SYDVKM. The CDR3 contains 15 residues. V gave up 6 bases and J gave up 4 bases; unmatched junction bases: 12. The DNA of the CDR3 is TGTGCCAGCAGGGGTCCGGGCGGGAGTACATACGAGCAGTACTTC. This translates into CASRGPGGSTYEQYF.

The V and J genes are TRBV5-4 and TRBJ2-3, with 9 bases aligning to TRBD2. The germline V gene encodes CDR1 SGHNT and CDR2 YYREEE (reference sequence). V shed 0 bases and J 5 bases; nucleotides not matched to a gene: 7. The CDR3 has 16 amino acids. CDR3 protein: CASSLGSSGAGDTQYF. For the CDR3, the DNA is TGTGCCAGCAGCTTGGGGTCTAGCGGGGCGGGAGATACGCAGTATTTT.

The rearrangement links TRBV5-4 to TRBJ2-5; TRBD1 matches at 9 bases. Germline trimming cut 3 bases from V and 5 bases from J; bases unmatched to any gene: 8. Looked up from germline, CDR1 is SGHNT and CDR2 is YYREEE (reference sequence). CDR3 length: 15 residues. The DNA of the CDR3 is TGTGCCAGCAGCTGGAACAGGGGGCCAGCGGAGACCCAGTACTTC. Its protein is CASSWNRGPAETQYF. Complete variable domain (other parts from reference TRBV5-4 and TRBJ2-5): ETGVTQSPTHLIKTRGQQVTLRCSSQSGHNTVSWYQQALGQGPQFIFQYYREEENGRGNFPPRFSGLQFPNYSSELNVNALELDDSALYLCASSWNRGPAETQYFGPGTRLLVL.

The V and J genes are TRBV19 and TRBJ2-3; 8 bases map to TRBD2. The CDR3 totals 15 residues. J gave up 3 bases and V 6 bases, and 8 bases lay outside the gene matches. The V gene's germline CDR1 is LNHDA and CDR2 SQIVND (reference sequence). The CDR3 protein is CASSNGGRITDTQYF. The CDR3 bases are TGTGCCAGTAGCAATGGCGGGAGGATTACAGATACGCAGTATTTT.

The CDR3, as DNA: TGTGCCAGCACTCGGTTAGGGATGACAGAGACCCAGTACTTC. Its protein is CASTRLGMTETQYF. The chain employs TRBV7-9 and TRBJ2-5; D is uncertain. Trimming took 7 bases from V and 4 from J, leaving 16 bases between them. Germline loops: CDR1 SEHNR, CDR2 FQNEAQ (reference sequence). This CDR3 comprises 14 residues.

This clone was found a few times. The chain is built from TRBV9 and TRBJ2-2, with D unclear. The CDR3 has 17 residues. Trimming removed 0 bases from V and 1 base from J, with 13 bases in between. The germline CDR1 and CDR2 sequences are SGDLS and YYNGEE. The CDR3 reads CASSVGPHRMNTGELFF. DNA for the CDR3: TGTGCCAGCAGCGTAGGCCCCCACCGGATGAACACCGGGGAGCTGTTTTTT.

This clone was detected only a few times. This sample includes further DNA sequences coding for the same CDR3. The rearrangement joins TRBV5-1 to TRBJ2-5; the D is unclear. The CDR3 loop spans 13 amino acids. Germline V gene lookup returns CDR1 SGHRS and CDR2 YFSETQ. V gave up 0 bases and J gave up 1 base, with 4 bases separating them. The CDR3 sequence: CASSLGVQETQYF. In DNA, the CDR3 is TGCGCCAGCAGCTTGGGGGTCCAAGAGACCCAGTACTTC.

This clone was observed a handful of times. V gene TRBV27 combines with J gene TRBJ2-4; D remains ambiguous. The CDR3 is 14 amino acids. V lost 2 bases and J 0 bases, leaving 5 bases between the germline ends. CDR1 is MNHEY and CDR2 is SMNVEV in the germline V gene (reference sequence). The CDR3 DNA reads TGTGCCAGCAGTTTAGGAGTAGCCAAAAACATTCAGTACTTC. It specifies CASSLGVAKNIQYF.

The chain is built from TRBV5-1 and TRBJ2-1, with 10 bases identical to TRBD2. The CDR3 spans 15 residues. The germline gives CDR1 SGHRS, CDR2 YFSETQ. The junction had 2 bases not matched to a gene; V was cut back by 2 bases and J by 3 bases. This CDR3 reads CASSFGLAVYNEQFF. The CDR3 region has the DNA TGCGCCAGCAGCTTTGGACTAGCGGTCTACAATGAGCAGTTCTTC.

This clone has only a few counts. This chain links TRBV7-2 with TRBJ1-1; D ambiguous. From germline, CDR1 is SGHTA and CDR2 FQGNSA. V was shortened by 5 bases and J by 1 base, with 11 bases between the two germline ends. The CDR3 length is 14 residues. The CDR3 DNA follows: TGTGCCAGCAGCCCGGGCCGGGGGAACACTGAAGCTTTCTTT. Translation gives CASSPGRGNTEAFF.

The rearrangement links TRBV5-1 to TRBJ2-3, with D tentatively TRBD2 (6 bases). The V gene lost 5 bases and the J gene lost 4 bases, with 11 bases spanning the gap. The CDR3 is 13 residues long. The germline gives CDR1 SGHRS, CDR2 YFSETQ. CDR3 protein: CASSRLVSDTQYF. Written as DNA, the CDR3 is TGCGCCAGCAGTCGACTAGTTTCAGATACGCAGTATTTT.

The chain has TRBV7-9 and TRBJ2-3; tentative D call: TRBD1 (6 bases). The CDR3 consists of 16 residues. Germline-derived CDR1 and CDR2 are SEHNR and FQNEAQ (reference sequence). Trimming left V 5 bases short and J 5 bases short, with 20 bases between. CDR3 in DNA: TGTGCCAGCAGCCAGGGGACGACGGTTTATAGAGATACGCAGTATTTT. Its translation is CASSQGTTVYRDTQYF.

The chain carries TRBV19 and TRBJ2-7, with TRBD2 matching 10 bases. Germline V gene lookup returns CDR1 LNHDA and CDR2 SQIVND (reference sequence). Germline trimming cut 6 bases from V and 3 bases from J; bases unmatched to any gene: 11. The length of the CDR3 is 16 residues. CDR3 DNA: TGTGCCAGTAGCCCCCAGCGGGAGGGCCCTCACTACGAGCAGTACTTC. Its protein is CASSPQREGPHYEQYF.

The genes are TRBV2 and TRBJ1-1; D gene uncertain. The CDR3 is 13 residues long. The ends were cut back, 6 bases at V and 8 bases at J, with 16 bases in the middle. CDR1 is SNHLY and CDR2 is FYNNEI in the germline V gene. The CDR3: CASRSGREREAFF. The CDR3 DNA reads as TGTGCCAGCAGATCCGGGAGGGAGCGGGAAGCTTTCTTT.

This clone was counted a few times. The J gene is TRBJ2-5, the V gene TRBV19, with 8 bases that match TRBD1. The CDR3 contains 15 residues. The V gene end was trimmed by 10 bases and the J gene end by 5 bases; junction bases not matched to a gene: 15. CDR1 is LNHDA and CDR2 is SQIVND in the germline V gene (reference sequence). The CDR3 DNA sequence: TGTGCCACATCGACCATAGGACAGGGCGAGGAGACCCAGTACTTC. As protein: CATSTIGQGEETQYF.

This clone came up a few times. V and J are TRBV19 and TRBJ2-5; no definite D call. Per germline, CDR1 LNHDA and CDR2 SQIVND (reference sequence). The CDR3 runs 14 residues. V was shortened by 5 bases and J by 5 bases, with 15 bases between the two germline ends. CDR3 nucleotides: TGTGCCAGTAGTGTCCCGGGCGGTATTGAGACCCAGTACTTC. Protein: CASSVPGGIETQYF. The complete variable domain, with remaining parts taken from reference TRBV19 and TRBJ2-5, reads DGGITQSPKYLFRKEGQNVTLSCEQNLNHDAMYWYRQDPGQGLRLIYYSQIVNDFQKGDIAEGYSVSREKKESFPLTVTSAQKNPTAFYLCASSVPGGIETQYFGPGTRLLVL.

This clone appeared a few times. This chain joins TRBV11-2 and TRBJ1-2; no reliable D call. Germline V lookup: CDR1 SGHAT, CDR2 FQNNGV. Trimming cost V 0 bases and J 5 bases, with 10 bases left between them. The CDR3 spans 14 residues. The CDR3 DNA reads TGTGCCAGCAGCTTAGACGCCGGGGAATATGGCTACACCTTC. It specifies CASSLDAGEYGYTF.

Concerning this clone: With a much larger clone just one base away, this may be a read error. The chain joins TRBV10-3 to TRBJ2-2, with 10 bases that match TRBD1. The trim removed 11 bases at V and 6 bases at J, leaving 9 bases unmatched. Germline-derived CDR1 and CDR2 are ENHRY and SYGVKD. This CDR3 contains 14 residues. The CDR3 here is CASQSGQGAGELFF. In DNA form, the CDR3 reads TGTGCCTCCCAATCCGGACAGGGGGCCGGGGAGCTGTTTTTT.

The chain joins TRBV6-1 to TRBJ2-2; a possible D gene is TRBD1 (6 bases). The CDR3 loop spans 15 amino acids. Germline V gene data show CDR1 as MNHNS and CDR2 as SASEGT. Trimming took 6 bases from V and 2 from J, leaving 13 bases between them. CDR3 sequence (DNA): TGTGCCAGCAGAGAACAGGGTATTAACACCGGGGAGCTGTTTTTT. Protein: CASREQGINTGELFF.

As to this clone: The sample contains more than one DNA sequence encoding this CDR3. The V call is TRBV19, the J call TRBJ1-1; D not resolved. This CDR3 contains 10 residues. From germline, CDR1 is LNHDA and CDR2 SQIVND (reference sequence). Deletions cut 9 bases from V and 1 base from J, with 3 bases between. CDR3: CASRNTEAFF. The CDR3, as DNA: TGTGCCAGCCGGAACACTGAAGCTTTCTTT.

The rearrangement links TRBV18 to TRBJ2-5; 9 nucleotides agree with TRBD2. J lost 5 bases, V lost 1 base, and 5 bases had no gene match. Germline values: CDR1 KGHSH, CDR2 LQKENI. The CDR3 length is 15 residues. CDR3 residues: CASSPRREGRETQYF. CDR3 nucleotide sequence: TGTGCCAGCTCACCACGGCGGGAGGGCAGGGAGACCCAGTACTTC.